These 20 T cell receptor beta chains came from one sample sequenced in a study of identical twins. TCRdb ran MiXCR on the 5' RACE reads and lists one entry per CDR3 protein. The table records 510,000 or so distinct CDR3 sequences, 12% to 15% of them present only once. In addition, the sample was reused for a study of yellow fever vaccine responses in identical twins.

Sample: CD4+ T cells sorted from blood. The origin of the receptors is a woman aged 18-29 years in good health.

The CDR3, as DNA: TGCGCCAGCAGCTTCGGCGCGACAGGGGCCAACGGTGAGCAGTTCTTC. Protein product: CASSFGATGANGEQFF. The chain links TRBV5-1 to TRBJ2-1; 8 nucleotides agree with TRBD1. J gave up 9 bases and V 2 bases, and 13 bases lay outside the gene matches. The CDR3 extends over 16 amino acids. Germline assignment: CDR1 SGHRS and CDR2 YFSETQ.

The chain employs TRBV5-5 and TRBJ2-1, with D possibly matching TRBD2 (6 bases). Trimming left V 3 bases short and J 0 bases short, with 10 bases between. Per the germline V gene, CDR1 is SGHKS and CDR2 is YYEKEE (reference sequence). This CDR3 spans 15 amino acids. The CDR3 nucleotides are TGTGCCAGCAGCTCGGACTACTACTCCTACAATGAGCAGTTCTTC. The encoded protein is CASSSDYYSYNEQFF.

The CDR3 spells CSVEQTGTSTDTQYF. The CDR3 coding sequence is TGCAGCGTGGAACAGACCGGGACATCCACAGATACGCAGTATTTT. The chain couples TRBV29-1 to TRBJ2-3; D may be TRBD1 (6 bases). Germline CDR1 reads SQVTM; CDR2 reads ANQGSEA. The CDR3 loop spans 15 amino acids. V was pared by 6 bases and J by 2 bases, with 18 bases between.

This chain uses TRBV18 with TRBJ2-7; 9 nucleotides align to TRBD2. The V and J ends lost 4 bases and 7 bases, in that order; junction bases with no gene match: 14. CDR3 length: 16 residues. CDR1 and CDR2 (germline): KGHSH, LQKENI. The CDR3 DNA follows: TGTGCCAGCTCACAAGTCGAACTAGCGGGTTCAGGGGAGCAGTACTTC. Its translation is CASSQVELAGSGEQYF. The variable domain in full, completed from reference TRBV18 and TRBJ2-7, reads NAGVMQNPRHLVRRRGQEARLRCSPMKGHSHVYWYRQLPEEGLKFMVYLQKENIIDESGMPKERFSAEFPKEGPSILRIQQVVRGDSAAYFCASSQVELAGSGEQYFGPGTRLTVT.

This chain joins TRBV18 and TRBJ2-2; possibly TRBD1 for D (6 bases). The V gene lost 1 base and the J gene lost 5 bases, with 8 bases spanning the gap. The CDR3 spans 14 residues. The germline V gene has CDR1 KGHSH and CDR2 LQKENI. CDR3 in DNA: TGTGCCAGCTCACCACAGGACAGTACCGGGGAGCTGTTTTTT. It specifies CASSPQDSTGELFF. The variable domain in full, completed from reference TRBV18 and TRBJ2-2, reads NAGVMQNPRHLVRRRGQEARLRCSPMKGHSHVYWYRQLPEEGLKFMVYLQKENIIDESGMPKERFSAEFPKEGPSILRIQQVVRGDSAAYFCASSPQDSTGELFFGEGSRLTVL.

The chain carries TRBV10-3 and TRBJ2-1, with D maybe TRBD1 (5 bases). Germline V CDR1 and CDR2: ENHRY, SYGVKD. V was cut by 6 bases and J by 6 bases, with 15 bases left in between. This CDR3 has 14 amino acids. CDR3 sequence: CAISEETGPNEQFF. DNA of the CDR3: TGTGCCATCAGCGAGGAAACAGGACCCAATGAGCAGTTCTTC.

The CDR3 DNA follows: TGTGCCAGCAGTTTTCAAATTCAGCCCCAGCATTTT. Translated, it gives CASSFQIQPQHF. The chain carries TRBV12-3 or TRBV12-4 and TRBJ1-5; no clear D. This CDR3 contains 12 residues. Trimming took 3 bases from V and 6 from J, leaving 6 bases between them.

This clonotype was picked up a small number of times. This sequence joins TRBV5-1 and TRBJ2-2, with a weak D call TRBD2 (6 bases). Trimming stripped 6 bases from V and 2 bases from J, with 17 bases between. The CDR3 extends over 16 amino acids. CDR1 and CDR2 (germline): SGHRS, YFSETQ. DNA for the CDR3: TGCGCCAGCACCCTGGGCGGGAACACAAACACCGGGGAGCTGTTTTTT. Its protein product is CASTLGGNTNTGELFF.

This clonotype was seen ten or more times. The chain employs TRBV6-5 and TRBJ2-1; no definite D call. Germline assignment: CDR1 MNHEY and CDR2 SVGAGI. The CDR3 is 15 amino acids. V was cut by 0 bases and J by 0 bases, with 6 bases left in between. CDR3 nucleotide sequence: TGTGCCAGCAGTTACTCGCCACCCTCCTACAATGAGCAGTTCTTC. As protein: CASSYSPPSYNEQFF.

The rearrangement links TRBV28 to TRBJ1-1; D uncertain. Per germline, CDR1 MDHEN and CDR2 SYDVKM. The CDR3 covers 12 residues. The V end was cut by 10 bases, the J end by 7 bases, with 16 bases between. This chain's CDR3 is CATIPLGDEAFF. As DNA, the CDR3 is TGTGCCACCATCCCTCTTGGGGATGAAGCTTTCTTT.

The CDR3 region is CASSTSGLYEQYF. For the CDR3, the DNA is TGTGCCAGCAGCACTAGCGGTTTGTACGAGCAGTACTTC. This chain uses TRBV28 with TRBJ2-7; 8 bases line up with TRBD2. With V trimmed by 6 bases and J by 4 bases, 5 bases remained unmatched. The V gene's germline CDR1 is MDHEN and CDR2 SYDVKM. The CDR3 contains 13 residues.

At least ten counts were recorded for this clonotype. One end of the junction is discordant with germline, which a read error may explain. The chain recombines TRBV2 with TRBJ1-5; TRBD1 matches at 7 bases. Germline assignment: CDR1 SNHLY and CDR2 FYNNEI. The CDR3 is 14 amino acids. DNA for the CDR3: TGCGCCAGCAGTGAGCAGGGGGGCAATCAGCCCCAGCATTTT. Amino acids: CASSEQGGNQPQHF.

The chain has TRBV12-3 or TRBV12-4 and TRBJ2-2, with TRBD1 matching over 9 bases. The CDR3 loop spans 15 amino acids. Germline trimming cut 5 bases from V and 5 bases from J; bases unmatched to any gene: 6. The CDR3 here is CASSILGQGTGELFF. CDR3 coding DNA: TGTGCCAGCAGTATACTGGGACAGGGAACCGGGGAGCTGTTTTTT.

The J gene is TRBJ1-4, the V gene TRBV20-1; 9 bases are a match to TRBD1. This CDR3 comprises 15 residues. J was trimmed by 5 bases and V by 6 bases; bases with no gene match: 10. In germline, CDR1 is DFQATT, CDR2 SNEGSKA (reference sequence). The CDR3 DNA sequence: TGCAGTGCATCGACAGGGGGAGGCCTAAATGAAAAACTGTTTTTT. As protein: CSASTGGGLNEKLFF.

The CDR3 nucleotides are TGCAGTGCTAGGGCTCCTTTCCGGACCGGGGAGCTGTTTTTT. It encodes CSARAPFRTGELFF. The V call is TRBV20-1, the J call TRBJ2-2; D remains unclear. Looked up from germline, CDR1 is DFQATT and CDR2 is SNEGSKA (reference sequence). V lost 3 bases, J lost 5 bases, and 13 bases lay in between. The CDR3 contains 14 residues.

This clonotype occurred a few times. V is TRBV20-1 and J is TRBJ2-5; perhaps TRBD2 as D (5 bases). Germline assignment: CDR1 DFQATT and CDR2 SNEGSKA (reference sequence). The CDR3 is 12 amino acids. The V end lost 7 bases, the J end lost 2 bases, and 11 bases lay between the germline ends. CDR3 amino acids: CSEGRGQETQYF. In nucleotides, the CDR3 is TGCAGTGAGGGTCGGGGACAAGAGACCCAGTACTTC.

The chain uses TRBV28 and TRBJ2-2; possible D gene TRBD1, 5 bases. Trimming left V 6 bases short and J 2 bases short, with 7 bases between. Germline V gene lookup returns CDR1 MDHEN and CDR2 SYDVKM. CDR3 size: 13 residues. In DNA, the CDR3 is TGTGCCAGCAGACAGGATAACACCGGGGAGCTGTTTTTT. It encodes CASRQDNTGELFF.

The V and J genes are TRBV20-1 and TRBJ2-3; D is possibly TRBD2 (6 bases). Trimming shortened V by 3 bases and J by 0 bases, and 10 bases separated the two germline ends. The CDR3 is 14 amino acids. The V gene's germline CDR1 is DFQATT and CDR2 SNEGSKA (reference sequence). The CDR3 coding sequence is TGCAGTGCTAGGGGGGGAACTAGCACAGATACGCAGTATTTT. This encodes CSARGGTSTDTQYF.

This clonotype was counted a few times. CDR3 bases: TGTGCCATCTCTCGGGAAGCCACCGGGGAGCTGTTTTTT. It specifies CAISREATGELFF. The V and J genes are TRBV10-3 and TRBJ2-2; maybe TRBD2 (5 bases). Germline CDR1 is ENHRY and CDR2 is SYGVKD. The V end lost 8 bases, the J end lost 4 bases, and 11 bases lay between the germline ends. There are 13 residues in the CDR3.

This chain links TRBV6-1 with TRBJ2-2, with 7 bases fitting TRBD1. Germline trimming cut 7 bases from V and 5 bases from J; bases unmatched to any gene: 10. Germline CDR1 MNHNS, CDR2 SASEGT. This CDR3 comprises 15 residues. This chain's CDR3 is CASTKGQSNTGELFF. The CDR3 nucleotides are TGTGCCAGCACTAAGGGACAGTCTAATACCGGGGAGCTGTTTTTT.